Shown below are 10 T cell receptor beta chains from a single sample sequenced in a study of blood T cell repertoires in COVID-19. Method: immunoSEQ multiplex PCR; TCRdb's copy keeps in-frame clones and lacks some. The sample records some 150,000 clones, about 86% being singletons. The sequenced sample was PBMCs or T cells enriched from blood (not recorded which). These receptors were taken from a man aged 45 to 65 who had recovered from COVID-19.

The CDR3 DNA reads TGCAGCGTTGCTCCCTGGGGGGGGACGCACACCGGGGAGCTGTTTTTT. Translating it yields CSVAPWGGTHTGELFF. This chain joins TRBV29-1 and TRBJ2-2; TRBD2 matches 7 bases. This CDR3 has 16 residues. The germline gives CDR1 SQVTM, CDR2 ANQGSEA. V was clipped by 4 bases and J by 3 bases; unmatched bases: 11.

The V call is TRBV7-9, the J call TRBJ1-2, with D hard to call. CDR1 is SEHNR and CDR2 is FQNEAQ in the germline V gene (reference sequence). The CDR3 covers 15 residues. Trimming removed 1 base from V and 5 bases from J, with 14 bases in between. Here the CDR3 reads CASSLGVGEDYGYTF. The CDR3 DNA reads TGTGCCAGCAGCTTAGGGGTGGGAGAGGATTATGGCTACACCTTC.

The chain carries TRBV7-8 and TRBJ1-1, with D possibly matching TRBD1 (5 bases). The CDR3 loop spans 16 amino acids. V was shortened by 4 bases and J by 1 base, with 16 bases between the two germline ends. CDR1 and CDR2 (germline): SGHVS, FQNEAQ. The CDR3 loop reads CASSYRQRTANTEAFF. The CDR3 DNA sequence: TGTGCCAGCAGCTACCGACAGCGAACCGCGAACACTGAAGCTTTCTTT.

The gene calls are TRBV7-3 and TRBJ2-1; TRBD2 aligns across 11 bases. CDR1 SGHTA and CDR2 FQGTGA come from the germline V gene. The CDR3 length is 16 residues. V shed 3 bases, J shed 3 bases, and the junction held 4 bases outside the gene matches. The CDR3 DNA is TGTGCCAGCAGCTTGACCGGGACTAGCGGCTACAATGAGCAGTTCTTC. Encoded protein: CASSLTGTSGYNEQFF.

The chain joins TRBV2 to TRBJ2-1; 11 positions match TRBD2. The CDR3 contains 18 residues. Germline V gene sequence: CDR1 SNHLY, CDR2 FYNNEI. Unmatched junction bases numbered 12, after V lost 2 bases and J lost 6 bases. The CDR3: CASSERQLLAGVFNEQFF. The CDR3 coding sequence is TGTGCCAGCAGTGAAAGGCAGCTACTAGCGGGGGTCTTCAATGAGCAGTTCTTC.

This clone was counted at least ten times. This chain uses TRBV7-9 with TRBJ1-4; 8 bases match TRBD1. CDR3 size: 15 residues. Germline CDR1 SEHNR, CDR2 FQNEAQ (reference sequence). V shed 1 base and J 5 bases; nucleotides not matched to a gene: 3. CDR3 DNA: TGTGCCAGCAGCTTAGACGGGACAGGAAATGAAAAACTGTTTTTT. As protein: CASSLDGTGNEKLFF.

This clone appeared a single time. The chain employs TRBV27 and TRBJ1-4, with 8 bases lining up with TRBD1. The V segment lost 2 bases and the J segment 7 bases; nucleotides outside the gene matches: 6. Per germline, CDR1 MNHEY and CDR2 SMNVEV (reference sequence). The CDR3 is made up of 15 amino acids. The CDR3 nucleotides are TGTGCCAGCAGTTTAACAGGGGGAGGAGGTGAAAAACTGTTTTTT. Translated, it gives CASSLTGGGGEKLFF. Full variable domain (rest looked up from reference TRBV27 and TRBJ1-4): EAQVTQNPRYLITVTGKKLTVTCSQNMNHEYMSWYRQDPGLGLRQIYYSMNVEVTDKGDVPEGYKVSRKEKRNFPLILESPSPNQTSLYFCASSLTGGGGEKLFFGSGTQLSVL.

The J gene is TRBJ2-5, the V gene TRBV11-3; D unresolved. Looked up from germline, CDR1 is SGHNT and CDR2 is YENEEA. The CDR3 is 14 amino acids. Trimming removed 0 bases from V and 5 bases from J, with 10 bases in between. In DNA form, the CDR3 reads TGTGCCAGCAGCTTAGATCCCTCCTCGGAGACCCAGTACTTC. Its protein is CASSLDPSSETQYF.

V and J are TRBV18 and TRBJ1-2; 7 bases match TRBD1. The CDR3 covers 13 residues. The J segment lost 7 bases and the V segment lost 1 base, leaving 3 bases of the junction unmatched. Germline V gives CDR1 KGHSH, CDR2 LQKENI. The chain's CDR3 is CASSPQPGGGYTF. The CDR3 nucleotides read TGTGCCAGCTCACCACAGCCAGGGGGTGGCTACACCTTC.

The chain employs TRBV7-8 and TRBJ1-2; 7 nucleotides line up with TRBD1. After removal of 5 bases from V and 5 bases from J, the junction contained 17 bases not matched to a gene. CDR1 and CDR2 (germline): SGHVS, FQNEAQ. The CDR3 totals 17 residues. CDR3 coding DNA: TGTGCCAGCAGCCTATCAATGGGACAGTCATTTGGGTATGGCTACACCTTC. This sequence encodes CASSLSMGQSFGYGYTF.